The source of this T cell receptor beta chain is a study of CD8 T cells in ankylosing spondylitis. Points from the study as a whole: Blood of patients with ankylosing spondylitis appeared to be characterized by a TCR beta motif of about 8 highly homologous variants. Previous work reported some of these motif variants in the synovial fluid and blood of reactive arthritis. Within matched ankylosing spondylitis synovial fluid, disease-linked clones were reportedly significantly enriched.

CDR1 is SGHRS and CDR2 is YFSETQ in the germline V gene. The V end lost 0 bases, the J end lost 3 bases, and 7 bases lay between the germline ends. The CDR3 covers 13 residues. Using its own MiXCR run on the 5' RACE reads, TCRdb lists one record per CDR3 protein. Altogether about 160,000 distinct CDR3 sequences are present, around 17% being singletons, with the ten largest covering roughly 8%. The table lists this clonotype with many counts. Its antigen is unidentified. Source material: blood, either unsorted or a sorted T cell fraction (not recorded which). The sequence derives from a male donor with ankylosing spondylitis or in good health (not recorded which). The chain has TRBV5-1 and TRBJ2-7; D is possibly TRBD2 (6 bases). CDR3 region: CASSLVGGYEQYF. The DNA for the CDR3 is TGCGCCAGCAGCTTGGTCGGGGGCTACGAGCAGTACTTC.